The 31 T cell receptor beta chains below come from one sample, sequenced in a study of cytomegalovirus exposure and HLA in healthy donors. Sequencing was performed with immunoSEQ multiplex PCR; in TCRdb, only in-frame clones are kept and a portion is missing. The sample carries 250,000 to 400,000 clones, approximately 86% recorded once. The sample comprised PBMCs. The origin of the receptors is a man aged 25-40 years in good health and CMV-seronegative.

This sequence joins TRBV27 and TRBJ1-6, with a tentative D call TRBD1 (6 bases). The germline V and J ends were trimmed by 3 bases and 0 bases, with 9 bases remaining between them. CDR1 and CDR2 from the germline V gene are MNHEY and SMNVEV (reference sequence). This CDR3 contains 16 residues. Here the CDR3 DNA reads TGTGCCAGCAGTTTGGGGGCTAGCTCCTATAATTCACCCCTCCACTTT. Amino acids: CASSLGASSYNSPLHF.

Only a few counts were recorded for this clone. The chain is built from TRBV2 and TRBJ1-6; possible D gene TRBD1, 5 bases. CDR1 and CDR2 (germline): SNHLY, FYNNEI. This CDR3 is 15 amino acids long. Trimming removed 6 bases from V and 9 bases from J, with 18 bases in between. The CDR3, as DNA: TGTGCCAGCAGGGAGCAGGGATTTTCGGGTTCACCCCTCCACTTT. It encodes CASREQGFSGSPLHF.

The genes are TRBV10-3 and TRBJ2-1; 15 bases are a match to TRBD2. Germline CDR1 is ENHRY and CDR2 is SYGVKD. The CDR3 loop spans 18 amino acids. Trimming took 3 bases from V and 2 from J; bases not matched to a gene: 5. The CDR3 here is CAISDPGLAGGPYNEQFF. CDR3 coding DNA: TGTGCCATCAGTGATCCAGGACTAGCGGGGGGGCCCTACAATGAGCAGTTCTTC.

V gene TRBV5-3 combines with J gene TRBJ1-1, with 7 bases lining up with TRBD1. TRBV5-3 is filed as an ORF, its function uncertain. Trimming removed 10 bases from V and 0 bases from J; junction bases left unmatched: 9. The CDR3 is made up of 14 amino acids. CDR3 region: CAQVRGQVNTEAFF. CDR3 DNA: TGTGCCCAGGTTCGCGGACAGGTGAACACTGAAGCTTTCTTT.

The gene calls are TRBV4-1 and TRBJ1-5; 10 nucleotides line up with TRBD1. The length of the CDR3 is 16 residues. Germline V gene data show CDR1 as MGHRA and CDR2 as YSYEKL. Trimming at V came to 3 bases and at J to 4 bases, leaving 6 bases not matched to a gene. The CDR3 sequence: CASSHFDRGRNQPQHF. CDR3 in DNA: TGCGCCAGCAGCCACTTTGACAGGGGGCGGAATCAGCCCCAGCATTTT.

The rearrangement uses TRBV4-1 and TRBJ2-7; 7 bases fit TRBD1. Per germline, CDR1 MGHRA and CDR2 YSYEKL. Trimming took 4 bases from V and 2 from J; bases not matched to a gene: 11. CDR3 length: 16 residues. The CDR3 region has the DNA TGCGCCAGCAGCCTAAAGAGAGGGACAGAAACCTACGAGCAGTACTTC. Translation gives CASSLKRGTETYEQYF.

The chain uses TRBV25-1 and TRBJ2-2; no clear D gene. The CDR3 runs 16 residues. The germline CDR1 and CDR2 sequences are MGHDK and SYGVNS. Trimming took off 2 bases at V and 5 bases at J, with 15 bases between the two ends. This CDR3 is CASSEPGFRRTGELFF. The CDR3 region has the DNA TGTGCCAGCAGTGAACCGGGTTTCCGAAGAACCGGGGAGCTGTTTTTT.

The genes are TRBV6-1 and TRBJ1-4, with 8 bases that match TRBD1. The trim removed 7 bases at V and 5 bases at J, leaving 3 bases unmatched. The CDR3 runs 13 residues. In germline, CDR1 is MNHNS, CDR2 SASEGT. The CDR3 reads CASMRTGNEKLFF. The CDR3 nucleotides are TGTGCCAGCATGAGGACAGGGAATGAAAAACTGTTTTTT.

Only one count was recorded for this clone. The chain joins TRBV29-1 to TRBJ1-1; D unresolved. V lost 4 bases and J lost 1, with 16 bases in between. Germline CDR1 SQVTM, CDR2 ANQGSEA. CDR3 size: 15 residues. CDR3 sequence: CSVASAGGTNTEAFF. The CDR3, as DNA: TGCAGCGTTGCGTCGGCGGGAGGAACGAACACTGAAGCTTTCTTT.

The chain uses TRBV14 and TRBJ1-3; TRBD1 agrees at 8 bases. With 4 bases clipped from V and 1 base from J, the junction kept 18 bases outside the gene matches. The CDR3 is made up of 20 amino acids. Germline V gene sequence: CDR1 SGHDN, CDR2 FVKESK. The CDR3 spells CASSPLYRGVIFKSGNTIYF. The CDR3 DNA follows: TGTGCCAGCAGCCCCCTGTACAGGGGGGTGATATTTAAATCTGGAAACACCATATATTTT.

The chain joins TRBV7-6 to TRBJ2-1; unclear D gene. With 2 bases removed from V and 13 bases from J, the gap between germline ends came to 12 bases. Germline V CDR1 and CDR2: SGHVS, FNYEAQ. This CDR3 has 12 residues. The CDR3 loop is CASSLLDTEQFF. CDR3 in DNA: TGTGCCAGCAGCTTACTAGATACTGAACAGTTCTTC.

The sample holds one count of this clone. V and J are TRBV21-1 and TRBJ1-2; TRBD1, the table's D call, was not compared with the DNA. TRBV21-1 is noted as a pseudogene. The CDR3 length is 13 residues. CDR3 in amino acids: CASTLLRGNGYTF. CDR3 nucleotide sequence: TGTGCCAGTACCCTCCTCAGGGGGAATGGCTACACCTTC.

The chain uses TRBV19 and TRBJ1-2; 8 bases map to TRBD1. The CDR3 loop spans 15 amino acids. Germline values: CDR1 LNHDA, CDR2 SQIVND (reference sequence). With V trimmed by 2 bases and J by 7 bases, 9 bases remained unmatched. The chain's CDR3 is CASSIPRQGWSGYTF. The CDR3 DNA reads as TGTGCCAGTAGTATACCCCGACAGGGGTGGTCTGGCTACACCTTC.

The chain links TRBV5-1 to TRBJ2-7; D remains ambiguous. Per the germline V gene, CDR1 is SGHRS and CDR2 is YFSETQ. CDR3 length: 14 amino acids. Deletions cut 0 bases from V and 3 bases from J, with 10 bases between. DNA for the CDR3: TGCGCCAGCAGCTTGGATGTTGGGCACTACGAGCAGTACTTC. Amino acid sequence: CASSLDVGHYEQYF.

V and J are TRBV30 and TRBJ2-5, with D unclear. Germline V gene data show CDR1 as GTSNPN and CDR2 as SVGIG (reference sequence). The V and J ends lost 4 bases and 2 bases respectively, with 5 bases between them. This CDR3 region has 11 residues. The CDR3 loop reads CAWKSQETQYF. CDR3 nucleotide sequence: TGTGCCTGGAAATCACAAGAGACCCAGTACTTC.

The chain's CDR3 is CASSFGQGLSGELFF. CDR3 nucleotide sequence: TGTGCCAGCAGCTTCGGTCAGGGATTGTCCGGGGAGCTGTTTTTT. The chain joins TRBV5-8 to TRBJ2-2, with D tentatively TRBD1 (5 bases). Germline V CDR1 and CDR2: SGHTS, YDEGEE. This CDR3 is 15 amino acids long. Trimming left V 2 bases short and J 6 bases short, with 14 bases between. The whole variable domain, remainder taken from reference TRBV5-8 and TRBJ2-2, is EAGVTQSPTHLIKTRGQQATLRCSPISGHTSVYWYQQALGLGLQFLLWYDEGEERNRGNFPPRFSGRQFPNYSSELNVNALELEDSALYLCASSFGQGLSGELFFGEGSRLTVL.

This clone was seen only a few times. The chain uses TRBV19 and TRBJ1-1; D is ambiguous. CDR3 length: 14 amino acids. Trimming left V 4 bases short and J 0 bases short, with 9 bases between. Germline CDR1 LNHDA, CDR2 SQIVND (reference sequence). The CDR3 reads CASSKLQVNTEAFF. The DNA for the CDR3 is TGTGCCAGTAGTAAACTTCAGGTGAACACTGAAGCTTTCTTT.

The chain carries TRBV5-1 and TRBJ2-1; 14 nucleotides line up with TRBD2. J was trimmed by 7 bases and V by 5 bases; bases with no gene match: 11. The germline CDR1 and CDR2 sequences are SGHRS and YFSETQ. The CDR3 is 17 residues long. CDR3: CASRGLAGGSSANEQFF. DNA for the CDR3: TGCGCCAGCAGAGGACTAGCGGGGGGAAGCAGTGCGAATGAGCAGTTCTTC. Filled out from reference TRBV5-1 and TRBJ2-1, the complete variable domain reads KAGVTQTPRYLIKTRGQQVTLSCSPISGHRSVSWYQQTPGQGLQFLFEYFSETQRNKGNFPGRFSGRQFSNSRSEMNVSTLELGDSALYLCASRGLAGGSSANEQFFGPGTRLTVL.

The J gene is TRBJ2-1, the V gene TRBV6-6; perhaps TRBD1 as D (6 bases). The length of the CDR3 is 16 residues. Trimming left V 1 base short and J 4 bases short, with 14 bases between. Germline lookup yields CDR1 MNHNY and CDR2 SVGAGI (reference sequence). Here the CDR3 reads CASSYFSGTPYNEQFF. CDR3 sequence (DNA): TGTGCCAGCAGTTACTTTTCCGGGACACCTTACAATGAGCAGTTCTTC.

The rearrangement joins TRBV18 to TRBJ2-5; the match to TRBD1 covers 8 bases. Germline trimming cut 3 bases from V and 2 bases from J; bases unmatched to any gene: 5. CDR3 length equals 15 residues. Germline V gives CDR1 KGHSH, CDR2 LQKENI. The CDR3 bases are TGTGCCAGCTCACCCCAGCACAGGGGGCAAGAGACCCAGTACTTC. Translation: CASSPQHRGQETQYF. Filled out from reference TRBV18 and TRBJ2-5, the complete variable domain reads NAGVMQNPRHLVRRRGQEARLRCSPMKGHSHVYWYRQLPEEGLKFMVYLQKENIIDESGMPKERFSAEFPKEGPSILRIQQVVRGDSAAYFCASSPQHRGQETQYFGPGTRLLVL.

The chain has TRBV5-6 and TRBJ2-1; 8 bases map to TRBD1. Germline V lookup: CDR1 SGHDT, CDR2 YYEEEE. The CDR3 extends over 16 amino acids. The V segment lost 0 bases and the J segment 0 bases; nucleotides outside the gene matches: 2. CDR3 nucleotides: TGTGCCAGCAGCTTGGATACAGGGGGCTCCTACAATGAGCAGTTCTTC. As protein: CASSLDTGGSYNEQFF.

The chain couples TRBV6-1 to TRBJ2-3; a possible D gene is TRBD2 (5 bases). Between the trimmed V and J ends, which lost 2 bases and 8 bases, there was a span of 17 bases. CDR3 size: 15 residues. Looked up from germline, CDR1 is MNHNS and CDR2 is SASEGT. CDR3 in amino acids: CASSENLGVAGTQYF. CDR3 coding DNA: TGTGCCAGCAGTGAAAATCTCGGGGTAGCTGGTACGCAGTATTTT.

This clone has only a few counts. This sequence joins TRBV25-1 and TRBJ2-7; D call uncertain. This CDR3 has 13 amino acids. CDR1 MGHDK and CDR2 SYGVNS come from the germline V gene. The V gene lost 3 bases and the J gene lost 2 bases, with 8 bases spanning the gap. The CDR3, as DNA: TGTGCCAGCAGTGAGGCACACACCTACGAGCAGTACTTC. This translates into CASSEAHTYEQYF.

The chain employs TRBV30 and TRBJ2-7; 9 nucleotides match TRBD2. Germline CDR1 reads GTSNPN; CDR2 reads SVGIG (reference sequence). This CDR3 is 14 amino acids long. The V gene end was trimmed by 3 bases and the J gene end by 2 bases; junction bases not matched to a gene: 5. The CDR3 sequence is CAWSRAGGTYEQYF. CDR3 coding DNA: TGTGCCTGGAGCCGAGCGGGGGGAACCTACGAGCAGTACTTC.

This sequence joins TRBV19 and TRBJ1-1; 8 nucleotides line up with TRBD1. This CDR3 is 13 amino acids long. The V gene end was trimmed by 5 bases and the J gene end by 4 bases; junction bases not matched to a gene: 3. Germline CDR1 LNHDA, CDR2 SQIVND (reference sequence). CDR3 sequence: CASSPDRGTEAFF. Here the CDR3 DNA reads TGTGCCAGTAGTCCCGACAGGGGCACTGAAGCTTTCTTT.

The chain carries TRBV7-9 and TRBJ1-2; D remains unclear. Germline CDR1 is SEHNR and CDR2 is FQNEAQ (reference sequence). The CDR3 has 12 amino acids. V shed 5 bases and J shed 3 bases, with 7 bases lying between them. The CDR3 nucleotides are TGTGCCAGCAGCGACAATCACTATGGCTACACCTTC. This codes for CASSDNHYGYTF.

The CDR3 sequence is CASSPDRGDQPQHF. The CDR3 coding sequence is TGTGCCAGCAGTCCCGACAGGGGCGATCAGCCCCAGCATTTT. The V call is TRBV6-1, the J call TRBJ1-5, with 8 positions matching TRBD1. J was trimmed by 5 bases and V by 5 bases; bases with no gene match: 5. The length of the CDR3 is 14 residues. Germline-derived CDR1 and CDR2 are MNHNS and SASEGT.

This chain links TRBV4-1 with TRBJ1-1; D call uncertain. V dropped 0 bases and J dropped 2 bases, with 4 bases sitting between them. CDR1 is MGHRA and CDR2 is YSYEKL in the germline V gene. The CDR3 sequence is 13 residues long. CDR3 nucleotides: TGCGCCAGCAGCCAAGACTACAACACTGAAGCTTTCTTT. Amino acid sequence: CASSQDYNTEAFF.

The gene calls are TRBV6-5 and TRBJ2-5; TRBD1 agrees at 9 bases. CDR1 MNHEY and CDR2 SVGAGI come from the germline V gene. CDR3 length equals 15 residues. The V gene end was trimmed by 0 bases and the J gene end by 3 bases; junction bases not matched to a gene: 2. CDR3: CASSYSGTGKETQYF. The CDR3 coding sequence is TGTGCCAGCAGTTACTCAGGGACAGGGAAAGAGACCCAGTACTTC.

The rearrangement links TRBV11-2 to TRBJ1-5; weak D call: TRBD1 (5 bases). This CDR3 comprises 17 residues. CDR1 and CDR2 from the germline V gene are SGHAT and FQNNGV. Between the trimmed V and J ends, which lost 1 base and 5 bases, there was a span of 18 bases. For the CDR3, the DNA is TGTGCCAGCAGCTTAGCCCCGGACATCGGAGGGGATCAGCCCCAGCATTTT. It translates to CASSLAPDIGGDQPQHF.

This rearrangement joins TRBV27 to TRBJ2-1; 13 nucleotides match TRBD2. The CDR3 covers 14 residues. Germline loops: CDR1 MNHEY, CDR2 SMNVEV (reference sequence). Trimming removed 6 bases from V and 14 bases from J; junction bases left unmatched: 10. CDR3 coding DNA: TGTGCCAGCAGCCCGGGACTAGCGGGGATGTTGGAGTTCTTC. It translates to CASSPGLAGMLEFF.